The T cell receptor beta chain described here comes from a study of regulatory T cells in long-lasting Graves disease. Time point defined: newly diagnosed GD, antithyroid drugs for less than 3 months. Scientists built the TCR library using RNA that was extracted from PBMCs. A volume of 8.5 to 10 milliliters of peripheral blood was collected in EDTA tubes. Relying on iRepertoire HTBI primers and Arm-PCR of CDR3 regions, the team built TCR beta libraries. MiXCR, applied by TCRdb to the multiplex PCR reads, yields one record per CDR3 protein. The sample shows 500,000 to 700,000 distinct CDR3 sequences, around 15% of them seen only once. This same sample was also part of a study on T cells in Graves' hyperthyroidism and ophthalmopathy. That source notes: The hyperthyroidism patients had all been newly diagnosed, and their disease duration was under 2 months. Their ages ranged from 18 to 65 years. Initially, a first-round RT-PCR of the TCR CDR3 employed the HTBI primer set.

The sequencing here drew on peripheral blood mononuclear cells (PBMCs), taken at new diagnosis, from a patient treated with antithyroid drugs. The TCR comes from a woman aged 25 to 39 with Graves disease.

This CDR3 is CACNQQVVNTIYF. The DNA for the CDR3 is TGTGCCTGCAATCAACAGGTCGTAAACACCATATATTTT. The rearrangement links TRBV30 to TRBJ1-3, with TRBD1 as a possible D gene (5 bases). The CDR3 has 13 amino acids. Deletions cut 6 bases from V and 6 bases from J, with 15 bases between. CDR1 GTSNPN and CDR2 SVGIG come from the germline V gene (reference sequence).